What follows describes a single T cell receptor beta chain. The entry originates in a study of control samples from healthy donors and cancer patients. TCRdb keeps only in-frame clones here, not all; method: immunoSEQ multiplex PCR. The sample records some 79,000 clones, roughly 87% being singletons. The CDR3 sequence is 15 residues long. The J segment lost 2 bases and the V segment lost 6 bases, leaving 6 bases of the junction unmatched. Germline values: CDR1 MNHEY, CDR2 SVGAGI. Sequencing was done on a sample of blood. This sequence joins TRBV6-5 and TRBJ1-5; 8 bases agree with TRBD1. This clonotype was sampled from a woman between 50 and 59 years old in good health. In nucleotides, the CDR3 is TGTGCCAGCAGCACGACAGGGGTGGGCAATCAGCCCCAGCATTTT. It translates to CASSTTGVGNQPQHF.